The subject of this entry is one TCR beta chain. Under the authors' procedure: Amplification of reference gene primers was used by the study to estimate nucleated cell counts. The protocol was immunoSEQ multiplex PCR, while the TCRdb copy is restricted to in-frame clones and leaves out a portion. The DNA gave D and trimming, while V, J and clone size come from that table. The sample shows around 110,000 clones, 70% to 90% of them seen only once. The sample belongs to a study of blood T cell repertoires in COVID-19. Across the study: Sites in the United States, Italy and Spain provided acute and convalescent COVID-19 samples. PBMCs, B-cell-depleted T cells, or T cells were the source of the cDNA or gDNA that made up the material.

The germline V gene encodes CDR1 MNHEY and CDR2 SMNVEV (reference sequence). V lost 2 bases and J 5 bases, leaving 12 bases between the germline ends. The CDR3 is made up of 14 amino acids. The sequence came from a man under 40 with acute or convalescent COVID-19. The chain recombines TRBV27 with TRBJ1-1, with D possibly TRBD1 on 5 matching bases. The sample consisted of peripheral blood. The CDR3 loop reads CASSLIGGETEAFF. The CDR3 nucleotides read TGTGCCAGCAGTTTAATTGGGGGGGAGACTGAAGCTTTCTTT.